These 32 T cell receptor beta chains came from one sample sequenced in a study of T cells in Graves' hyperthyroidism and ophthalmopathy. The source material, RNA transcripts, was used to amplify TCR beta CDR3 regions. RT-PCR in the first round (using the HTBI primer set) targeted the TCR CDR3. MiXCR, run by TCRdb on the multiplex PCR reads, gives a single entry per CDR3 protein. This repertoire shows over 250,000 distinct CDR3 sequences, roughly 15% found once; its top ten account for 30% to 40%. The sample was blood. Receptors originate from a woman in her 40s with Graves' ophthalmopathy.

This clonotype came up many times. This sequence joins TRBV2 and TRBJ1-5; D ambiguous. This CDR3 contains 14 residues. V was cut by 4 bases and J by 3 bases, with 10 bases left in between. In germline, CDR1 is SNHLY, CDR2 FYNNEI. The CDR3 protein is CASSAAFINQPQHF. The DNA for the CDR3 is TGTGCCAGCAGTGCGGCATTTATCAATCAGCCCCAGCATTTT.

This clonotype was counted at least ten times. This chain links TRBV27 with TRBJ1-1, with a weak D call TRBD1 (6 bases). CDR1 is MNHEY and CDR2 is SMNVEV in the germline V gene (reference sequence). The CDR3 runs to 13 residues. V lost 5 bases and J 6 bases, leaving 13 bases between the germline ends. The CDR3 sequence is CASSRHEGAEAFF. CDR3 coding DNA: TGTGCCAGCAGTAGACATGAGGGGGCTGAAGCTTTCTTT.

This clonotype was seen ten or more times. The chain has TRBV11-2 and TRBJ2-2; no clear D gene. The CDR3 has 11 amino acids. The germline V gene encodes CDR1 SGHAT and CDR2 FQNNGV. The V end lost 6 bases, the J end lost 4 bases, and 3 bases lay between the germline ends. CDR3 loop: CASSSTGELFF. The CDR3 bases are TGTGCCAGCAGTTCCACCGGGGAGCTGTTTTTT.

This clonotype was found many times. This chain links TRBV7-2 with TRBJ2-1; the D gene is possibly TRBD2 (6 bases). Germline V gives CDR1 SGHTA, CDR2 FQGNSA. The CDR3 spans 16 residues. Trimming took 1 base from V and 6 from J, leaving 16 bases between them. CDR3: CASSLVVRRGGNEQFF. CDR3 DNA: TGTGCCAGCAGCTTAGTGGTTAGGAGGGGCGGCAATGAGCAGTTCTTC.

Only a few counts were recorded for this clonotype. The gene calls are TRBV3-1 and TRBJ2-3; TRBD2 matches at 11 bases. Trimming took 4 bases from V and 4 from J; bases not matched to a gene: 7. Germline V gene data show CDR1 as LGHDT and CDR2 as YNNKEL (reference sequence). CDR3 length: 16 residues. Here the CDR3 DNA reads TGTGCCAGCAGCCTACTAGCGGGGGAGGCCGCAGATACGCAGTATTTT. Its protein is CASSLLAGEAADTQYF.

Ten or more counts support this clonotype. The chain has TRBV6-4 and TRBJ1-6; D is unresolved. Trimming stripped 0 bases from V and 6 bases from J, with 6 bases between. CDR3 length equals 14 residues. Germline lookup yields CDR1 MRHNA and CDR2 SNTAGT. The CDR3 DNA reads TGTGCCAGCAGTGACTCTATAAGTAATTCACCCCTCCACTTT. Translating gives CASSDSISNSPLHF.

This clonotype was recorded at least ten times. The V call is TRBV11-2, the J call TRBJ1-1; 9 bases match TRBD1. The CDR3 runs to 16 residues. V dropped 5 bases and J dropped 5; count of bases not matched to a gene: 12. Germline V CDR1 and CDR2: SGHAT, FQNNGV. The CDR3 is CASSAWDRVGRTEAFF. Here the CDR3 DNA reads TGTGCCAGCAGCGCCTGGGACAGGGTGGGGAGGACTGAAGCTTTCTTT. Full variable domain (rest looked up from reference TRBV11-2 and TRBJ1-1): EAGVAQSPRYKIIEKRQSVAFWCNPISGHATLYWYQQILGQGPKLLIQFQNNGVVDDSQLPKDRFSAERLKGVDSTLKIQPAKLEDSAVYLCASSAWDRVGRTEAFFGQGTRLTVV.

Only a few counts were recorded for this clonotype. This rearrangement joins TRBV12-3 or TRBV12-4 to TRBJ1-3, with 9 nucleotides matching TRBD1. This CDR3 has 16 amino acids. After removal of 7 bases from V and 1 base from J, the junction contained 8 bases not matched to a gene. CDR3 in amino acids: CASTSGDRVSGNTIYF. In nucleotides, the CDR3 is TGTGCCAGCACTTCCGGGGACAGGGTTTCTGGAAACACCATATATTTT.

At least ten counts were recorded for this clonotype. This chain uses TRBV11-3 with TRBJ2-7; D not certain. Germline CDR1 reads SGHNT; CDR2 reads YENEEA. V lost 5 bases and J lost 0, with 11 bases in between. CDR3 length: 14 residues. Here the CDR3 DNA reads TGTGCCAGCAGCCCCGACACGTTCTCCTACGAGCAGTACTTC. This translates into CASSPDTFSYEQYF.

In the case of this clonotype: This may be a read error, as it is one base from a much larger clone. This chain joins TRBV7-9 and TRBJ1-2; unclear D gene. In germline, CDR1 is SEHNR, CDR2 FQNEAQ (reference sequence). The CDR3 length is 12 residues. As DNA, the CDR3 is TGTACCAGCAGCTTTCTTGGCTCTGGCTACACCTTC. It yields the protein CTSSFLGSGYTF. Full variable domain (missing parts from reference TRBV7-9 and TRBJ1-2): DTGVSQNPRHKITKRGQNVTFRCDPISEHNRLYWYRQTLGQGPEFLTYFQNEAQLEKSRLLSDRFSAERPKGSFSTLEIQRTEQGDSAMYLCTSSFLGSGYTFGSGTRLTVV.

The chain links TRBV5-6 to TRBJ2-1; 15 positions match TRBD2. The V segment lost 4 bases and the J segment 8 bases; nucleotides outside the gene matches: 7. Germline lookup yields CDR1 SGHDT and CDR2 YYEEEE. This CDR3 contains 16 residues. CDR3 loop: CASSLLGTSGRYEQFF. The CDR3 DNA reads as TGTGCCAGCAGCCTGTTAGGGACTAGCGGGAGGTATGAGCAGTTCTTC.

This clonotype was seen repeatedly, ten times or more. This chain joins TRBV6-1 and TRBJ1-5; tentatively, D is TRBD1 (5 bases). This CDR3 has 13 amino acids. Looked up from germline, CDR1 is MNHNS and CDR2 is SASEGT. V lost 7 bases and J lost 5, with 12 bases in between. The CDR3: CASNGQLDQPQHF. In DNA, the CDR3 is TGTGCCAGCAACGGACAATTGGATCAGCCCCAGCATTTT.

V gene TRBV24-1 combines with J gene TRBJ2-7, with D possibly being TRBD2 (5 bases). V was pared by 3 bases and J by 7 bases, with 18 bases between. There are 15 residues in the CDR3. Germline CDR1 reads KGHDR; CDR2 reads SFDVKD. The CDR3 DNA sequence: TGTGCCACCAGTGATAACCGGGCCGCATCGGGGGAGCAGTACTTC. Amino acids: CATSDNRAASGEQYF.

The chain carries TRBV29-1 and TRBJ2-7; possibly TRBD1 for D (5 bases). CDR3 length equals 13 residues. Germline V gives CDR1 SQVTM, CDR2 ANQGSEA. With 5 bases removed from V and 2 bases from J, the gap between germline ends came to 13 bases. The CDR3 protein is CSVTADIAYEQYF. The CDR3 DNA reads TGCAGCGTTACCGCGGACATCGCCTACGAGCAGTACTTC.

This clonotype was recorded a few times. The chain carries TRBV10-3 and TRBJ2-1, with TRBD2 matching 11 bases. Germline-derived CDR1 and CDR2 are ENHRY and SYGVKD. V lost 0 bases, J lost 3 bases, and 1 base stayed unmatched. The CDR3 length is 16 residues. For the CDR3, the DNA is TGTGCCATCAGTGAGTCTGGGACTAGCGGCTACAATGAGCAGTTCTTC. Residues: CAISESGTSGYNEQFF.

Many counts were recorded for this clonotype. CDR3 sequence (DNA): TGTGCCAGCAGTGAAGTCGCAGGGATGACCGGGGAGCTGTTTTTT. Its translation: CASSEVAGMTGELFF. V gene TRBV2 combines with J gene TRBJ2-2; D possibly corresponds to TRBD1 (5 bases). Per germline, CDR1 SNHLY and CDR2 FYNNEI. The V gene lost 1 base and the J gene lost 5 bases, with 11 bases spanning the gap. The CDR3 extends over 15 amino acids. The variable domain in full, with the rest retrieved from reference TRBV2 and TRBJ2-2, is EPEVTQTPSHQVTQMGQEVILRCVPISNHLYFYWYRQILGQKVEFLVSFYNNEISEKSEIFDDQFSVERPDGSNFTLKIRSTKLEDSAMYFCASSEVAGMTGELFFGEGSRLTVL.

The rearrangement joins TRBV2 to TRBJ2-7; D may correspond to TRBD1 or TRBD2 (5 bases each). Germline CDR1 reads SNHLY; CDR2 reads FYNNEI. The CDR3 totals 14 residues. V shed 6 bases and J shed 2 bases, with 14 bases lying between them. DNA for the CDR3: TGTGCCAGCAGCCCAGTGGGGGTAGCCTACGAGCAGTACTTC. Translated, it gives CASSPVGVAYEQYF.

This clonotype was observed many times. The V call is TRBV6-2 or TRBV6-3, the J call TRBJ2-7; D is perhaps TRBD1 (6 bases). Germline values: CDR1 MNHEY, CDR2 SVGEGT. Trimming took off 0 bases at V and 5 bases at J, with 20 bases between the two ends. The CDR3 is made up of 17 amino acids. CDR3 sequence (DNA): TGTGCCAGCAGTTACTCGAGAGTCACAGGGTTGACCCACGAGCAGTACTTC. Amino acids: CASSYSRVTGLTHEQYF.

This chain uses TRBV7-2 with TRBJ1-1; 8 positions match TRBD1. After removal of 5 bases from V and 0 bases from J, the junction contained 8 bases not matched to a gene. The CDR3 loop spans 16 amino acids. The V gene's germline CDR1 is SGHTA and CDR2 FQGNSA. The CDR3 nucleotides read TGTGCCAGCAGCGTACAGGGGGGAGGCTTGAACACTGAAGCTTTCTTT. Encoded protein: CASSVQGGGLNTEAFF. The full variable domain, rest sourced from reference TRBV7-2 and TRBJ1-1, is GAGVSQSPSNKVTEKGKDVELRCDPISGHTALYWYRQSLGQGLEFLIYFQGNSAPDKSGLPSDRFSAERTGGSVSTLTIQRTQQEDSAVYLCASSVQGGGLNTEAFFGQGTRLTVV.

This clonotype was recorded at least ten times. The chain recombines TRBV30 with TRBJ1-1, with D uncertain. The CDR3 contains 11 residues. V dropped 4 bases and J dropped 1 base, with 4 bases sitting between them. CDR1 is GTSNPN and CDR2 is SVGIG in the germline V gene (reference sequence). As DNA, the CDR3 is TGTGCCTGGAAGGAGAACACTGAAGCTTTCTTT. Its translation: CAWKENTEAFF.

The CDR3 loop is CASSVDRLYEQYF. As DNA, the CDR3 is TGTGCCAGCAGTGTGGACAGGCTCTACGAGCAGTACTTC. The rearrangement uses TRBV6-2 or TRBV6-3 and TRBJ2-7, with 7 bases aligning to TRBD1. Trimming took 5 bases from V and 3 from J; bases not matched to a gene: 4. There are 13 residues in the CDR3. Looked up from germline, CDR1 is MNHEY and CDR2 is SVGEGT.

The V gene is TRBV5-1, the J gene TRBJ2-7, with 9 bases that match TRBD1. The germline V gene encodes CDR1 SGHRS and CDR2 YFSETQ. The V gene end was trimmed by 0 bases and the J gene end by 5 bases; junction bases not matched to a gene: 12. This CDR3 is 17 amino acids long. Here the CDR3 DNA reads TGCGCCAGCAGCTTGGAGTTGGGACAGGGTTGGATCCACGAGCAGTACTTC. This gives the protein CASSLELGQGWIHEQYF.

This clonotype was observed a handful of times. This chain uses TRBV19 with TRBJ2-3; either TRBD1 or TRBD2 may supply D (5 bases each). The CDR3 is made up of 16 amino acids. CDR1 and CDR2 (germline): LNHDA, SQIVND (reference sequence). V was shortened by 1 base and J by 3 bases, with 14 bases between the two germline ends. The CDR3 here is CASSIGFPGRTDTQYF. For the CDR3, the DNA is TGTGCCAGTAGTATAGGGTTTCCAGGGAGAACAGATACGCAGTATTTT.

Ten or more counts support this clonotype. V gene TRBV5-1 combines with J gene TRBJ1-1; D remains unclear. Trimming stripped 1 base from V and 1 base from J, with 14 bases between. CDR1 SGHRS and CDR2 YFSETQ come from the germline V gene. The CDR3 loop spans 16 amino acids. The CDR3 spells CASSLLSSGSNTEAFF. Written as DNA, the CDR3 is TGCGCCAGCAGCTTGTTGTCTTCAGGATCGAACACTGAAGCTTTCTTT.

This clonotype has ten or more counts. The chain has TRBV6-1 and TRBJ2-2; 11 positions match TRBD2. Germline CDR1 MNHNS, CDR2 SASEGT. V shed 6 bases and J 8 bases; nucleotides not matched to a gene: 11. The CDR3 has 16 residues. The DNA for the CDR3 is TGTGCCAGCAGGGGACCCGCTAGCGGGGGGACGGGGGAGCTGTTTTTT. It codes for CASRGPASGGTGELFF.

The genes are TRBV3-1 and TRBJ2-4; TRBD1 agrees at 9 bases. The ends lost 1 base at V and 10 bases at J; junction bases unmatched: 5. Germline assignment: CDR1 LGHDT and CDR2 YNNKEL (reference sequence). This CDR3 is 14 amino acids long. This CDR3 is CASSQGRQGGIQYF. CDR3 in DNA: TGTGCCAGCAGCCAAGGACGACAGGGGGGGATTCAGTACTTC.

This clonotype was seen ten or more times. The genes are TRBV29-1 and TRBJ1-1; D is ambiguous. In germline, CDR1 is SQVTM, CDR2 ANQGSEA. CDR3 length: 14 amino acids. V was pared by 4 bases and J by 1 base, with 13 bases between. CDR3 protein: CSVVRRQQNTEAFF. The CDR3 DNA reads TGCAGCGTTGTCCGTCGGCAGCAGAACACTGAAGCTTTCTTT.

Details on this clonotype: This may arise from a read error, as a much more abundant clone is one base away. The chain recombines TRBV7-9 with TRBJ1-1; 8 bases fit TRBD1. The CDR3 is 15 residues long. CDR1 and CDR2 from the germline V gene are SEHNR and FQNEAQ (reference sequence). In DNA form, the CDR3 reads TGTGCCAACAGCTCCGTCAGGGGGCTGTTCACTGAAGCTTTCTTT. The encoded protein is CANSSVRGLFTEAFF.

The table lists this clonotype with a few counts. This sequence joins TRBV20-1 and TRBJ1-4, with TRBD1 as a possible D gene (6 bases). Germline lookup yields CDR1 DFQATT and CDR2 SNEGSKA (reference sequence). This CDR3 contains 15 residues. The V and J ends lost 2 bases and 8 bases respectively, with 18 bases between them. Here the CDR3 DNA reads TGCAGTGCTAGAAGGGGGGCAGGGGTTTACGAAAAACTGTTTTTT. This gives the protein CSARRGAGVYEKLFF.

This clonotype was recorded many times. This rearrangement joins TRBV19 to TRBJ2-3; D not resolved. The CDR3 loop spans 14 amino acids. Between the trimmed V and J ends, which lost 3 bases and 10 bases, there was a span of 17 bases. CDR1 is LNHDA, CDR2 SQIVND, per germline (reference sequence). The CDR3: CASSIYATSHPQYF. The CDR3 DNA follows: TGTGCCAGTAGTATCTACGCGACATCCCACCCGCAGTATTTT.

This clonotype has at least ten counts. The chain is built from TRBV20-1 and TRBJ2-3; 7 bases map to TRBD1. With V trimmed by 3 bases and J by 3 bases, 3 bases remained unmatched. The CDR3 is 13 residues long. Per the germline V gene, CDR1 is DFQATT and CDR2 is SNEGSKA (reference sequence). The CDR3 DNA sequence: TGCAGTGCTAGTTACAGGGGAACAGATACGCAGTATTTT. This codes for CSASYRGTDTQYF.

In this sample, this clonotype turned up many times. The CDR3 coding sequence is TGCAGTGCTGGAACTCAGGCCTACGAGCAGTACTTC. It is translated as CSAGTQAYEQYF. The V and J genes are TRBV20-1 and TRBJ2-7; unclear D gene. Trimming cost V 5 bases and J 2 bases, with 10 bases left between them. Germline CDR1 reads DFQATT; CDR2 reads SNEGSKA (reference sequence). The CDR3 has 12 residues.